The clone carrying this T cell receptor (gamma chain) has only a few counts. Its antigen is undetermined. J lost 0 bases, V lost 3 bases, and 4 bases had no gene match. Germline V gene data show CDR1 as EGSTGY and CDR2 as YDSYTSSV. This CDR3 contains 15 residues. Between about 98% and 99.6% of sorted thymocytes were Vdelta1+. RNA was extracted from the cells and then reverse transcribed. Pooled V-gene forward primers with one constant-region reverse primer generated the CDR3 amplicons by multiplex PCR. TCRdb re-processed the multiplex PCR reads via CATT. The sample has 25,000 to 30,000 gamma-chain clones, roughly 20% seen once. This sample is drawn from a study of Vδ1+ human thymocytes. General study findings and limits: Many TRG clonotypes were shared between donors; TRD repertoires were essentially private. The authors advised highly purified populations and single-cell validation. Despite high sort purity, about 20% of thymic T cell receptor delta sequences were Vdelta2. Thymic TRG and TRD repertoires appeared highly polyclonal.

The V gene is TRGV4, the J gene TRGJP1. The sample was Vdelta1+ gamma-delta thymocytes from the thymus. As for subset: FACS-sorted CD3+ TCRalphabeta- TCRVdelta1+ TCRVdelta2- thymocytes. The receptor was isolated from a boy younger than two who had congenital heart surgery. The DNA for the CDR3 is TGTGCCACCTGGGATCAATATACCACTGGTTGGTTCAAGATATTT. The encoded protein is CATWDQYTTGWFKIF.